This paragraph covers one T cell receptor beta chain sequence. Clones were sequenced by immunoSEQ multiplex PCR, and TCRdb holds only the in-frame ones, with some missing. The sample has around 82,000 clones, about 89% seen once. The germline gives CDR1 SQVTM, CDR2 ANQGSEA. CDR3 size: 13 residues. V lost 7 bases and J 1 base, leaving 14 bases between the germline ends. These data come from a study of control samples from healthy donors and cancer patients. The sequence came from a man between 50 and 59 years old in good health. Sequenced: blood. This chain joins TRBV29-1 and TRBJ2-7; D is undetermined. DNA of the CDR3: TGCAGCGCTAGGGCTCCCAGTTCCTACGAGCAGTACTTC. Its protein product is CSARAPSSYEQYF.